The entry below describes one T cell receptor beta chain. Its target is not known. The repertoire was sequenced with immunoSEQ multiplex PCR; TCRdb's copy has only in-frame clones and lacks some. The table records approximately 11,000 clones, around 62% of them present only once. Germline CDR1 reads KGHSH; CDR2 reads LQKENI. After removal of 0 bases from V and 9 bases from J, the junction contained 6 bases not matched to a gene. The CDR3 runs 16 residues. This specimen belongs to a study of immune cell composition in non-small cell lung cancer. General observations from the study: Squamous lung tumours showed higher top 10 clone scores and clonality than adenocarcinomas.

Sequenced material: lung tumor tissue. The chain employs TRBV18 and TRBJ2-1, with 12 bases lining up with TRBD2. The clonotype originates from a human donor with non-small cell lung cancer. CDR3 amino acids: CASSPPTSGSLSEQFF. The DNA for the CDR3 is TGTGCCAGCTCACCACCGACTAGCGGGAGTCTAAGTGAGCAGTTCTTC.